The T cell receptor (beta chain) described here comes from a study of blood T cells in healthy people across ages. As for the study in general: Template switching retrieved approximately one barcoded beta molecule for each two T cells. Findings of the study overall: Leaving the PBMCs unsorted stopped any conclusive comparison of naive versus antigen-experienced cells. Diversity of TCR beta per million T cells declined in a roughly linear way with age.

A second PCR of about 6 to 12 cycles used a sample-barcoded 5' primer and a J-beta primer mix. A single record per CDR3 protein comes from TCRdb applying MiXCR to the 5' RACE reads. Of 700,000 to 950,000 distinct CDR3 sequences listed, around 46% were seen once; the top ten hold 20% to 25%. It was approximately 10 milliliters of peripheral blood that were drawn from each donor. Looked up from germline, CDR1 is SGHTA and CDR2 is FQGNSA. V lost 5 bases to trimming and J lost 3 bases; unmatched junction nucleotides: 15. CDR3 length equals 17 residues. This clonotype was seen only a few times. Its antigen is not known.

The chain carries TRBV7-2 and TRBJ2-7; 8 bases fit TRBD1. What was sequenced was blood. The receptor was derived from a woman in her fifties or sixties in good health. CDR3 bases: TGTGCCAGCAGCCCTGACGTGGTTGGGACAGGCCACTACGAGCAGTACTTC. As protein: CASSPDVVGTGHYEQYF. Filled out from reference TRBV7-2 and TRBJ2-7, the complete variable domain reads GAGVSQSPSNKVTEKGKDVELRCDPISGHTALYWYRQSLGQGLEFLIYFQGNSAPDKSGLPSDRFSAERTGGSVSTLTIQRTQQEDSAVYLCASSPDVVGTGHYEQYFGPGTRLTVT.